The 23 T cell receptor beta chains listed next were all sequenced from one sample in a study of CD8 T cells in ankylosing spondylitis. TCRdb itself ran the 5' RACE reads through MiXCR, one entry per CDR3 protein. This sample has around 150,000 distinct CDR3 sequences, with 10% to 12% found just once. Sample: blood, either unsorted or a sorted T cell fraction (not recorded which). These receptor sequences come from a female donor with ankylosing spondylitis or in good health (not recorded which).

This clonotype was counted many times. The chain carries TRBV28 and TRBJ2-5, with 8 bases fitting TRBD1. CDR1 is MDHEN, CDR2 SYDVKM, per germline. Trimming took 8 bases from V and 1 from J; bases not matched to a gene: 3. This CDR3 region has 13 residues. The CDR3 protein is CASEDRAQETQYF. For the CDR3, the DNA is TGTGCCAGCGAGGACAGGGCCCAAGAGACCCAGTACTTC.

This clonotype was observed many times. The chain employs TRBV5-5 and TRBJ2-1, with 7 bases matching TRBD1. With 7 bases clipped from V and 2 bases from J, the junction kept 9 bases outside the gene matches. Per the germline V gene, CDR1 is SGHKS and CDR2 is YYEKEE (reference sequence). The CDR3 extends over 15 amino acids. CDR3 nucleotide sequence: TGTGCCAGCTTCCCCTCGACAGGGACCTACAATGAGCAGTTCTTC. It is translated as CASFPSTGTYNEQFF.

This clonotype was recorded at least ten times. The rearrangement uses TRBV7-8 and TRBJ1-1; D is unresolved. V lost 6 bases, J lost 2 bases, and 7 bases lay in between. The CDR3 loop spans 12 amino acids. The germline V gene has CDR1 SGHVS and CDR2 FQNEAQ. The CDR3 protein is CASSTLNTEAFF. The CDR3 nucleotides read TGTGCCAGCAGTACTTTAAACACTGAAGCTTTCTTT. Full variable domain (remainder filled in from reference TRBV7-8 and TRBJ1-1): GAGVSQSPRYKVAKRGQDVALRCDPISGHVSLFWYQQALGQGPEFLTYFQNEAQLDKSGLPSDRFFAERPEGSVSTLKIQRTQQEDSAVYLCASSTLNTEAFFGQGTRLTVV.

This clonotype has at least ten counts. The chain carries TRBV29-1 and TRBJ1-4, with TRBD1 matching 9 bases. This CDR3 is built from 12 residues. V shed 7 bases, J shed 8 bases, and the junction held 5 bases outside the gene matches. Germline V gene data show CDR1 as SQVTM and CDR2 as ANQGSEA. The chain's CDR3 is CSADRGREKLFF. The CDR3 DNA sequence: TGCAGCGCGGACAGGGGTAGAGAAAAACTGTTTTTT.

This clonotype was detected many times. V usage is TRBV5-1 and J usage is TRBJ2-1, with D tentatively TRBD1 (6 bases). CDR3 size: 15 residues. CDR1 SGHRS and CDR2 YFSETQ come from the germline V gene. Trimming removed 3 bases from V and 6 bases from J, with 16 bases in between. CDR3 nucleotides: TGCGCCAGCAGCTCTAGGACAGATCCAGCCAATGAGCAGTTCTTC. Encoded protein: CASSSRTDPANEQFF.

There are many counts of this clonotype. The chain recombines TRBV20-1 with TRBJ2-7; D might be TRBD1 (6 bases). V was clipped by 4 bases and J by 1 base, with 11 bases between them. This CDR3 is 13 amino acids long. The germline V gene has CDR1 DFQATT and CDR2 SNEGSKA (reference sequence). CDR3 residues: CSAISTGSYEQYF. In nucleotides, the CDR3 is TGCAGTGCTATTTCGACAGGTTCCTACGAGCAGTACTTC.

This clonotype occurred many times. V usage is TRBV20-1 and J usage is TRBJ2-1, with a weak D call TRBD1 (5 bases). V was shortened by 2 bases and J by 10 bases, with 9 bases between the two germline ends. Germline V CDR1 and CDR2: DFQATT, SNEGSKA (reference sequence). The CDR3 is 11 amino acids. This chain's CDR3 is CSARPGYEQFF. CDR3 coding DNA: TGCAGTGCTAGACCAGGGTACGAGCAGTTCTTC.

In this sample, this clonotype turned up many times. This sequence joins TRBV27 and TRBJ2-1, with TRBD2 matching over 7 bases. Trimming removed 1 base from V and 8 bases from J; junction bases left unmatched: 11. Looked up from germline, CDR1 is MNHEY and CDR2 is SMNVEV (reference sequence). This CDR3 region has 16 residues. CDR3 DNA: TGTGCCAGCAGTTTATTCGCCGGGCTGGGGGGGGATGAGCAGTTCTTC. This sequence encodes CASSLFAGLGGDEQFF.

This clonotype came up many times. Here the CDR3 reads CASSPGRAPDTQYF. CDR3 in DNA: TGTGCCAGCTCACCAGGTCGGGCGCCAGATACGCAGTATTTT. This chain uses TRBV18 with TRBJ2-3, with unresolved D. The germline V gene encodes CDR1 KGHSH and CDR2 LQKENI. Trimming left V 2 bases short and J 4 bases short, with 10 bases between. There are 14 residues in the CDR3.

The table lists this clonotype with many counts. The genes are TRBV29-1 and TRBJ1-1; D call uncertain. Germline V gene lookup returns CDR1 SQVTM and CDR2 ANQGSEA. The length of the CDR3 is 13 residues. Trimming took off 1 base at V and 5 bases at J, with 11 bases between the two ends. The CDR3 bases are TGCAGCGTTGAAGGGACTTCGGCGACTGAAGCTTTCTTT. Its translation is CSVEGTSATEAFF.

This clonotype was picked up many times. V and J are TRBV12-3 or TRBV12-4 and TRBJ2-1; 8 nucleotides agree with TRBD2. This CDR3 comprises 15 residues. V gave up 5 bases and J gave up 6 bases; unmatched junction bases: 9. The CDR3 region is CASSRAGTSFNEQFF. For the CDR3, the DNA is TGTGCCAGCAGTCGGGCCGGGACTAGTTTCAATGAGCAGTTCTTC.

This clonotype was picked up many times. CDR3 coding DNA: TGTGCCAGCAGCTTTGGCGGGCACACTGAAGCTTTCTTT. Encoded protein: CASSFGGHTEAFF. This sequence joins TRBV7-3 and TRBJ1-1; D is unclear. The germline V and J ends were trimmed by 3 bases and 3 bases, with 8 bases remaining between them. Germline V gene lookup returns CDR1 SGHTA and CDR2 FQGTGA. The CDR3 sequence is 13 residues long.

The CDR3 spells CASSRMGGQETQYF. The CDR3, as DNA: TGTGCCAGCAGTCGCATGGGGGGACAAGAGACCCAGTACTTC. The chain has TRBV12-3 or TRBV12-4 and TRBJ2-5, with D possibly TRBD2 on 6 matching bases. CDR3 size: 14 residues. V was trimmed by 5 bases and J by 2 bases, leaving 12 bases between them.

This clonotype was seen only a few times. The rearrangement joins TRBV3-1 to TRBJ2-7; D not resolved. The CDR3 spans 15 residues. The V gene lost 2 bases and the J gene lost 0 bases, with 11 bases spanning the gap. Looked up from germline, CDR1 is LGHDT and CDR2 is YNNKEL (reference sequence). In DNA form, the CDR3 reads TGTGCCAGCAGCCAATGGTGGCGGAGCTCCTACGAGCAGTACTTC. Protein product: CASSQWWRSSYEQYF.

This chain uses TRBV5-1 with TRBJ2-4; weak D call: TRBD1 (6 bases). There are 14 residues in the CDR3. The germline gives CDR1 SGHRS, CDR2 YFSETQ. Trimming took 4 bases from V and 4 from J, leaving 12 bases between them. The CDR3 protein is CASSPDSGKNIQYF. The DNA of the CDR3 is TGCGCCAGCAGCCCGGACAGCGGAAAAAACATTCAGTACTTC.

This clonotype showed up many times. The CDR3 DNA follows: TGCGCCAGCAGCTTGATAGCGGGAGAGGCAGATACGCAGTATTTT. This gives the protein CASSLIAGEADTQYF. The chain combines TRBV5-1 with TRBJ2-3; 9 bases fit TRBD2. Trimming at V came to 1 base and at J to 4 bases, leaving 4 bases not matched to a gene. CDR3 size: 15 residues. Germline V gene lookup returns CDR1 SGHRS and CDR2 YFSETQ.

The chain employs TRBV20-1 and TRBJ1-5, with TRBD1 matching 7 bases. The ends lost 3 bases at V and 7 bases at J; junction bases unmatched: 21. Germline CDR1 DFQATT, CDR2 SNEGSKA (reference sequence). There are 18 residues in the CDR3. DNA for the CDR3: TGCAGTGCTAGGGAGGAAGGGACAGTTTTTTTTTTTGGGCAGCCCCAGCATTTT. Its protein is CSAREEGTVFFFGQPQHF.

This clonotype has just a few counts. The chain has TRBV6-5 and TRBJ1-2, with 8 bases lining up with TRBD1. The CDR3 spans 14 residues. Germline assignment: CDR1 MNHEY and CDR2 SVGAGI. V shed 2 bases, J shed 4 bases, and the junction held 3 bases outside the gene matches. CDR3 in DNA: TGTGCCAGCAGTTACCTCGGGACAGGCTATGGCTACACCTTC. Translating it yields CASSYLGTGYGYTF.

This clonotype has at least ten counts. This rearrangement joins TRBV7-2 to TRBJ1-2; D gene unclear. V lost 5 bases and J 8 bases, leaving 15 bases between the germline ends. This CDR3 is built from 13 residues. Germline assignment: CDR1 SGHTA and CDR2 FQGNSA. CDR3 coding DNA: TGTGCCAGCAGCCCCCAGCTGGGGTACGGCTACACCTTC. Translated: CASSPQLGYGYTF.

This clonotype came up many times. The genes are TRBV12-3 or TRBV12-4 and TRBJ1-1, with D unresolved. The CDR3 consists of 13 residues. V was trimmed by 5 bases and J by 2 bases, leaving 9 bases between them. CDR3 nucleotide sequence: TGTGCCAGCAGTGTTGACGCTAACACTGAAGCTTTCTTT. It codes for CASSVDANTEAFF.

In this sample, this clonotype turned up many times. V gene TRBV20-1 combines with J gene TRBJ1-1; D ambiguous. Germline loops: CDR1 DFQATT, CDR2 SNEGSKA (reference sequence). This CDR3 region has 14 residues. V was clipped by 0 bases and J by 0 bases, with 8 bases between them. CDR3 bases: TGCAGTGCTAGAGATGAAACGCTGAACACTGAAGCTTTCTTT. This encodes CSARDETLNTEAFF.

The CDR3 bases are TGTGCCAGCTCACCTACCCAGGGGACAGGGGAGGCAGATACGCAGTATTTT. Protein: CASSPTQGTGEADTQYF. V and J are TRBV18 and TRBJ2-3, with 10 nucleotides matching TRBD1. This CDR3 region has 17 residues. With 3 bases clipped from V and 4 bases from J, the junction kept 10 bases outside the gene matches. Germline-derived CDR1 and CDR2 are KGHSH and LQKENI.

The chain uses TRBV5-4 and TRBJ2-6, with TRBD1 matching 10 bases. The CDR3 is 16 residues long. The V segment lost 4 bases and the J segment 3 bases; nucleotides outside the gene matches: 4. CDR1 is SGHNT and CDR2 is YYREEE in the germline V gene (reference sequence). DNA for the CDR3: TGTGCCAGCAGCGGGACAGGGGACAGTGGGGCCAACGTCCTGACTTTC. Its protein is CASSGTGDSGANVLTF.